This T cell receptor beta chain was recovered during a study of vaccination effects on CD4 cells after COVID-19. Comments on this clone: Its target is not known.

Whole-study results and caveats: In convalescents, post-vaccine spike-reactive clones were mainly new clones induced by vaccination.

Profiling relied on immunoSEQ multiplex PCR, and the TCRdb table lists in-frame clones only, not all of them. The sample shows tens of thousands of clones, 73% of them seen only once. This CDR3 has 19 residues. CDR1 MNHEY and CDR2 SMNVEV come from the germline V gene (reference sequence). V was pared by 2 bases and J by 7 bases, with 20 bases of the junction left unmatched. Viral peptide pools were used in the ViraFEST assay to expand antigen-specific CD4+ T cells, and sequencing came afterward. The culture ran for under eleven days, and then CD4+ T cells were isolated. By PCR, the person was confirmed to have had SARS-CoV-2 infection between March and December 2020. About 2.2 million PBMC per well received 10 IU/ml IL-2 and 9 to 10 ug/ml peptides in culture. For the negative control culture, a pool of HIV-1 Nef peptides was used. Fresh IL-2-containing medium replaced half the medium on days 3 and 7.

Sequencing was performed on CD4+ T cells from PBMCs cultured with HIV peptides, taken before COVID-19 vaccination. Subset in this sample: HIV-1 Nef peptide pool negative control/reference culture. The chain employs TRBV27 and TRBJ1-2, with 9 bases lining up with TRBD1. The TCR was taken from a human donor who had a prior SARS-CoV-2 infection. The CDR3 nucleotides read TGTGCCAGCAGTTTAATCATGGGACAGGGTCCTCCTATTGGCTCTGGCTACACCTTC. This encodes CASSLIMGQGPPIGSGYTF.